Listed below are T cell receptor beta chains from one sample, sequenced in a study of blood T cells in healthy people across ages. Each CDR3 protein is one row after TCRdb ran MiXCR on the 5' RACE reads. The table shows 1,100,000 or so distinct CDR3 sequences, with 40% to 55% occurring only once. Sequenced: blood. Source of these receptors: a woman in her sixties in good health. Each CDR3 is given with its conserved first and last residue. D genes are given only for firm matches. A clone size is listed for some rows: how often the clone was seen (once, few, many), or a class if it is expanded.

clone_size d_call j_call v_call cdr3_aa cdr3_nt
- TRBD2 TRBJ2-1 TRBV9 CASSPKGLAGWNEQFF TGTGCCAGCAGCCCGAAGGGACTAGCGGGATGGAATGAGCAGTTCTTC
- TRBD2 TRBJ2-7 TRBV9 CASSGTSGTYEQYF TGTGCCAGCAGCGGGACTAGCGGTACCTACGAGCAGTACTTC
- - TRBJ2-7 TRBV19 CASSSAALYEQYF TGTGCCAGTAGTAGCGCAGCCCTCTACGAGCAGTACTTC
- TRBD1 TRBJ1-1 TRBV7-9 CASSLVIGQGNTEAFF TGTGCCAGCAGCTTAGTTATAGGACAGGGGAACACTGAAGCTTTCTTT
- TRBD1 TRBJ2-1 TRBV13 CASSAPDRVNEQFF TGTGCCAGCAGCGCCCCGGACAGGGTAAATGAGCAGTTCTTC
- - TRBJ1-2 TRBV28 CASSSGARYTF TGTGCCAGCAGTTCGGGAGCCCGCTACACCTTC
few TRBD2 TRBJ2-7 TRBV5-1 CASSSTPGLAGSSEQYF TGCGCCAGCAGCTCCACACCGGGACTAGCGGGATCCAGCGAGCAGTACTTC
- TRBD1 TRBJ2-7 TRBV7-9 CASSLDRVGDEQYF TGTGCCAGCAGCTTGGACAGGGTTGGTGACGAGCAGTACTTC
- - TRBJ2-7 TRBV10-2 CASSGLAYEQYF TGCGCCAGCAGTGGGCTAGCCTACGAGCAGTACTTC
few TRBD1 TRBJ2-5 TRBV12-3/TRBV12-4 CASSPLAGTGGETQYF TGTGCCAGCAGTCCGCTCGCCGGGACAGGGGGAGAGACCCAGTACTTC
few - TRBJ2-3 TRBV7-9 CASSSPMTGFGDTQYF TGTGCCAGCAGCTCCCCCATGACAGGATTCGGAGATACGCAGTATTTT
few TRBD2 TRBJ2-3 TRBV24-1 CATSGLAGRTDTQYF TGTGCCACCAGCGGACTAGCGGGCCGCACAGATACGCAGTATTTT
once TRBD2 TRBJ2-7 TRBV11-1 CASSPLAGGRHEQYF TGTGCCAGCAGCCCCCTAGCGGGAGGACGGCATGAGCAGTACTTC